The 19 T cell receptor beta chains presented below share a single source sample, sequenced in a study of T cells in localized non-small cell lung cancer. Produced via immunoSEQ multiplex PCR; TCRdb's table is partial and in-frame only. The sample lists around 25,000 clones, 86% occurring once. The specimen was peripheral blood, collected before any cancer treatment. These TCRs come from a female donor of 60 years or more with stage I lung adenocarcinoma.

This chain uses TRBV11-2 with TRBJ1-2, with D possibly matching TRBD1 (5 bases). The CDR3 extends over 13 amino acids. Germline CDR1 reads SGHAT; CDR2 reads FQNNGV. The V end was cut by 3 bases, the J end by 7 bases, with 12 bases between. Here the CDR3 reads CASSFGALIGYTF. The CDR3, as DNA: TGTGCCAGCAGCTTTGGGGCCCTTATTGGCTACACCTTC.

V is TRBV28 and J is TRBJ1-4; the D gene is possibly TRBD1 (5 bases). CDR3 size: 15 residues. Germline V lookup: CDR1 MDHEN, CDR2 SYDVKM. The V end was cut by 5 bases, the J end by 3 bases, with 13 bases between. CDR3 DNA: TGTGCCAGCAGTCTGTCAGGGCGGGCTAATGAAAAACTGTTTTTT. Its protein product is CASSLSGRANEKLFF.

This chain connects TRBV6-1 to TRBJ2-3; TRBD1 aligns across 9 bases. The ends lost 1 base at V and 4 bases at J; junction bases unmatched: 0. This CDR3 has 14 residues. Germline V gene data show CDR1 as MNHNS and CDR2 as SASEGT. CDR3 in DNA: TGTGCCAGCAGTGAAGGGACAGGGGCAGATACGCAGTATTTT. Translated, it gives CASSEGTGADTQYF.

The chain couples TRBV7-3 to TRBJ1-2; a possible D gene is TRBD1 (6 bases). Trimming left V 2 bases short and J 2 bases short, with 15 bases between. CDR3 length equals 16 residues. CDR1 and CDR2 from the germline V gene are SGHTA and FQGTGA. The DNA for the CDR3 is TGTGCCAGCAGCTTATCGGGGGGCGCCCAGAACTATGGCTACACCTTC. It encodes CASSLSGGAQNYGYTF.

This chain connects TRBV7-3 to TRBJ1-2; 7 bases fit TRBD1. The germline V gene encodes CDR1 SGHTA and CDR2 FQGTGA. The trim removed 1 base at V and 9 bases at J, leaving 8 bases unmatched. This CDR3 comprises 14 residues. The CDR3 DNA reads TGTGCCAGCAGCTTAAATCCCCGACAGGGCCGCTACACCTTC. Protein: CASSLNPRQGRYTF.

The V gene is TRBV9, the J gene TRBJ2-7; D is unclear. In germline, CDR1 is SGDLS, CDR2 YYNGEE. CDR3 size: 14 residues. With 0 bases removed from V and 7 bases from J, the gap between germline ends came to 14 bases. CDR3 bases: TGTGCCAGCAGCGTAGTAGGAGCCATGGGAGAGCAGTACTTC. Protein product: CASSVVGAMGEQYF.

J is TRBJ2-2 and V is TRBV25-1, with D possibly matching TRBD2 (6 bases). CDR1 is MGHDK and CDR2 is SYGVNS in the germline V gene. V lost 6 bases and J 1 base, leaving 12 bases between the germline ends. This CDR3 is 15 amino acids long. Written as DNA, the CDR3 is TGTGCCAGCAGCCACGGGGGACTGAACACCGGGGAGCTGTTTTTT. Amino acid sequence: CASSHGGLNTGELFF.

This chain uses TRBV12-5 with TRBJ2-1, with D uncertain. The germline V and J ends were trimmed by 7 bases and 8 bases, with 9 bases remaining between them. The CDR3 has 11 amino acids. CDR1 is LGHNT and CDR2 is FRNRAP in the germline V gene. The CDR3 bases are TGTGCTAGTGCCCCTGACGATGAGCAGTTCTTC. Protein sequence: CASAPDDEQFF. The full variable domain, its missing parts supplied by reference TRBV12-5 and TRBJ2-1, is DARVTQTPRHKVTEMGQEVTMRCQPILGHNTVFWYRQTMMQGLELLAYFRNRAPLDDSGMPKDRFSAEMPDATLATLKIQPSEPRDSAVYFCASAPDDEQFFGPGTRLTVL.

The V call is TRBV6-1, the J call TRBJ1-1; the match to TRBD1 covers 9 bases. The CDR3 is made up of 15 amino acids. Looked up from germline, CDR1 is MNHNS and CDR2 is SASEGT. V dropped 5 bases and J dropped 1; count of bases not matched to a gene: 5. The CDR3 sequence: CASSRTGDSNTEAFF. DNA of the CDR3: TGTGCCAGCAGTAGGACAGGGGACTCGAACACTGAAGCTTTCTTT.

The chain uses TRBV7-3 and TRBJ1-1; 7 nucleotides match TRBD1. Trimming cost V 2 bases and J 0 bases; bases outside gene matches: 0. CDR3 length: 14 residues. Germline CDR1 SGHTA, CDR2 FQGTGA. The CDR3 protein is CASSLQGVNTEAFF. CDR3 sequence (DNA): TGTGCCAGCAGCTTACAGGGGGTGAACACTGAAGCTTTCTTT.

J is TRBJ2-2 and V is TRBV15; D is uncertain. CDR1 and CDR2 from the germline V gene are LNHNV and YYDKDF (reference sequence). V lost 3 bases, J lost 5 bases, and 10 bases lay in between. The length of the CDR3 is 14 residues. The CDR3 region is CATSRTTWTGELFF. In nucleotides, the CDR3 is TGTGCCACCAGCAGGACGACCTGGACCGGGGAGCTGTTTTTT. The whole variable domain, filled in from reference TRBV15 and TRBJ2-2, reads DAMVIQNPRYQVTQFGKPVTLSCSQTLNHNVMYWYQQKSSQAPKLLFHYYDKDFNNEADTPDNFQSRRPNTSFCFLDIRSPGLGDTAMYLCATSRTTWTGELFFGEGSRLTVL.

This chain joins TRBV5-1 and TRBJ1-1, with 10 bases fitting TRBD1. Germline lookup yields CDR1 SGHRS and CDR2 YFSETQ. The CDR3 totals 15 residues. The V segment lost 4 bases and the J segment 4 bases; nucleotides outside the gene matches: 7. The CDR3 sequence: CASSPQGDRGTEAFF. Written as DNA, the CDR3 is TGCGCCAGCAGCCCTCAAGGGGACAGGGGCACTGAAGCTTTCTTT.

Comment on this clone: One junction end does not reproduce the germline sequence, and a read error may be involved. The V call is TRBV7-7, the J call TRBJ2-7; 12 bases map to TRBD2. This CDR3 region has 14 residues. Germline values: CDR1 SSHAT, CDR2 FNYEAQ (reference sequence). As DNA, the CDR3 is TGTGCTAGCAGCCCTAGCGGGGGGGCCTACGAGCAGTACTTC. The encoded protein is CASSPSGGAYEQYF.

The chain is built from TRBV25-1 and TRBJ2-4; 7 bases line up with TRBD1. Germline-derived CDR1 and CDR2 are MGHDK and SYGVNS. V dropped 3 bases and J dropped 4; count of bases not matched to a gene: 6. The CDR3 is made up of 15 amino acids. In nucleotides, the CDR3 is TGTGCCAGCAGTGATGTTGCGGACAGGAAAAACATTCAGTACTTC. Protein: CASSDVADRKNIQYF.

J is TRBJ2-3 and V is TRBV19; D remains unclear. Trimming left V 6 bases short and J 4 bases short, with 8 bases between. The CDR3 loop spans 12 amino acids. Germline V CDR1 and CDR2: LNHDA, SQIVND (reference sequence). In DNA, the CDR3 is TGTGCCAGTAGGGGAAATGCAGATACGCAGTATTTT. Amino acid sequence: CASRGNADTQYF.

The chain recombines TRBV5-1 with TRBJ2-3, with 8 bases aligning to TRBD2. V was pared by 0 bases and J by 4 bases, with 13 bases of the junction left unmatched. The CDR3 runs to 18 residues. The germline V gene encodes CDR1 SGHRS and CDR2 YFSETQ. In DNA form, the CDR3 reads TGCGCCAGCAGCTTGGGCCTGTTTACTAGCGGTCAGGCAGATACGCAGTATTTT. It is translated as CASSLGLFTSGQADTQYF.

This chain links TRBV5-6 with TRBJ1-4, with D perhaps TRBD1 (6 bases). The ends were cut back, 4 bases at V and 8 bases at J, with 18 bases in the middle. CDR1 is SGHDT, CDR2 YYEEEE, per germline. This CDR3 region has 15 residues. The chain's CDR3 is CASSPAGGAQEKLFF. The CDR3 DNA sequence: TGTGCCAGCAGCCCCGCGGGGGGGGCTCAGGAAAAACTGTTTTTT. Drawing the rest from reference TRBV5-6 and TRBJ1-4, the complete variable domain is DAGVTQSPTHLIKTRGQQVTLRCSPKSGHDTVSWYQQALGQGPQFIFQYYEEEERQRGNFPDRFSGHQFPNYSSELNVNALLLGDSALYLCASSPAGGAQEKLFFGSGTQLSVL.

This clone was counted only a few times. The CDR3 protein is CASGRGSNTEAFF. CDR3 DNA sequence: TGTGCCAGCGGAAGGGGGTCGAACACTGAAGCTTTCTTT. The chain combines TRBV6-5 with TRBJ1-1; possibly TRBD1 for D (6 bases). Germline values: CDR1 MNHEY, CDR2 SVGAGI. The CDR3 loop spans 13 amino acids. Trimming took off 8 bases at V and 1 base at J, with 11 bases between the two ends.

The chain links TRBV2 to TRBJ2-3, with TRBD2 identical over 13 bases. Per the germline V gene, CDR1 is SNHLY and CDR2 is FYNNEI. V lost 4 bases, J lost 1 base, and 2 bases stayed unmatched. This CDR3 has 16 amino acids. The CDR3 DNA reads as TGTGCCAGCAGTGGACTAGCGGGGGGCCGCACAGATACGCAGTATTTT. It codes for CASSGLAGGRTDTQYF.